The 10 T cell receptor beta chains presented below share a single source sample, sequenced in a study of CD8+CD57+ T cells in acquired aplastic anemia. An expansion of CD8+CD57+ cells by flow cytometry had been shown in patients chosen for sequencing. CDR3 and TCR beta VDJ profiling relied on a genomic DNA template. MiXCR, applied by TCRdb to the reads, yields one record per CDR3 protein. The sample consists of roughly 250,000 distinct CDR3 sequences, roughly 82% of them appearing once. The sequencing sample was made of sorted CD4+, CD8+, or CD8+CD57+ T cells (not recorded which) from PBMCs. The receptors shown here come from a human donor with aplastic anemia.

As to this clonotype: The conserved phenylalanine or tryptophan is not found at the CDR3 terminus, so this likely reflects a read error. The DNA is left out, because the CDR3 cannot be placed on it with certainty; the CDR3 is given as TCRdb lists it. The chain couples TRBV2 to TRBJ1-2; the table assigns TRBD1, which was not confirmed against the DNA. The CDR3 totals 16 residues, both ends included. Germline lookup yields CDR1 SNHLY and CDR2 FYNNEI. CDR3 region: CASSWVGGANTEAFFG.

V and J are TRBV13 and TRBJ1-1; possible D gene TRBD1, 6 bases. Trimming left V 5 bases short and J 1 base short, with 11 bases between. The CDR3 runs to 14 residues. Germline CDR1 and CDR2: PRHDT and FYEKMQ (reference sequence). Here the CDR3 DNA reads TGTGCCAGCAGCCATACAGGGAAGAACACTGAAGCTTTCTTT. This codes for CASSHTGKNTEAFF.

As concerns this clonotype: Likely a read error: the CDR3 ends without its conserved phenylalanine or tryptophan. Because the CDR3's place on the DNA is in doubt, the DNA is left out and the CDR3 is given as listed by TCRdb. The CDR3 is CASSDQRSGGRDV. This chain uses TRBV7-9 with TRBJ2-3; the D call of TRBD1 is as the table states it, not checked on the DNA. Germline lookup yields CDR1 SEHNR and CDR2 FQNEAQ (reference sequence). The CDR3 sequence runs 13 residues, both termini included.

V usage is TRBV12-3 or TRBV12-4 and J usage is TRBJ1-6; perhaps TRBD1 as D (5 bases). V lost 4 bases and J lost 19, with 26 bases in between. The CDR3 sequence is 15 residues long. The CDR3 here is CASSSGVYGCTFGHF. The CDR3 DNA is TGTGCCAGCAGTTCGGGGGTCTATGGCTGCACCTTCGGTCACTTT.

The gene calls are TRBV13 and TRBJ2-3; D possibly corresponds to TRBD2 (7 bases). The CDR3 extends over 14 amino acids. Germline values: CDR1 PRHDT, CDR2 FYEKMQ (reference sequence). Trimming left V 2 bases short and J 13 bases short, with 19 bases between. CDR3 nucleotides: TGTGCCAGCAGCTTAAGCGGGACAACTAATGAAAAGTATTTT. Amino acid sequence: CASSLSGTTNEKYF.

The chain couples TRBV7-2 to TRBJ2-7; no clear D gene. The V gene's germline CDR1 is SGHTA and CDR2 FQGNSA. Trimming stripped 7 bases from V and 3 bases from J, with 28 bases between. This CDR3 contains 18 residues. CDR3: CASNPHRSSYEHYYEQYV. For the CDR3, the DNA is TGTGCCAGCAACCCGCACAGAAGCTCCTACGAGCATTACTACGAGCAGTACGTC.

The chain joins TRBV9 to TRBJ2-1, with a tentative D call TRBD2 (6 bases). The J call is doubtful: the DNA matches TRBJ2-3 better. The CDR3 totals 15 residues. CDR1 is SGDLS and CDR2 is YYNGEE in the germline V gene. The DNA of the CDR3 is TGTGCCAGCAGCACCGGGACTGGCGCATTCGATACGCAGTATTTT. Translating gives CASSTGTGAFDTQYF.

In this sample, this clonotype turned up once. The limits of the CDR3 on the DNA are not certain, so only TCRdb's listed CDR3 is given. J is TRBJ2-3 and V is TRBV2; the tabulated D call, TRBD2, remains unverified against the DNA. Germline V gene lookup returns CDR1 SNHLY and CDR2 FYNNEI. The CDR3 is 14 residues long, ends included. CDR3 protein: CASRLAGADTQYFF.

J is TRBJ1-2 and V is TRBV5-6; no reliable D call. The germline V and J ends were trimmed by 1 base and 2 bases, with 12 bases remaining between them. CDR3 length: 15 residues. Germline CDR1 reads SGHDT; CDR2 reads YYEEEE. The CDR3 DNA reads TGTGCCAGCAGCTTGTTACAAGGCTCAAACTATGGCTACACCTTC. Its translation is CASSLLQGSNYGYTF.

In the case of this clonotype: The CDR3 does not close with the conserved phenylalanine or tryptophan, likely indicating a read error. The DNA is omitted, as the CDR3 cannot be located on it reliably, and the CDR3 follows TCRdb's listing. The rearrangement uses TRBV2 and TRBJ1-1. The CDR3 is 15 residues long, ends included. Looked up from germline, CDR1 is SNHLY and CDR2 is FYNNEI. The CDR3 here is CASSLEGTDNPDVCL.